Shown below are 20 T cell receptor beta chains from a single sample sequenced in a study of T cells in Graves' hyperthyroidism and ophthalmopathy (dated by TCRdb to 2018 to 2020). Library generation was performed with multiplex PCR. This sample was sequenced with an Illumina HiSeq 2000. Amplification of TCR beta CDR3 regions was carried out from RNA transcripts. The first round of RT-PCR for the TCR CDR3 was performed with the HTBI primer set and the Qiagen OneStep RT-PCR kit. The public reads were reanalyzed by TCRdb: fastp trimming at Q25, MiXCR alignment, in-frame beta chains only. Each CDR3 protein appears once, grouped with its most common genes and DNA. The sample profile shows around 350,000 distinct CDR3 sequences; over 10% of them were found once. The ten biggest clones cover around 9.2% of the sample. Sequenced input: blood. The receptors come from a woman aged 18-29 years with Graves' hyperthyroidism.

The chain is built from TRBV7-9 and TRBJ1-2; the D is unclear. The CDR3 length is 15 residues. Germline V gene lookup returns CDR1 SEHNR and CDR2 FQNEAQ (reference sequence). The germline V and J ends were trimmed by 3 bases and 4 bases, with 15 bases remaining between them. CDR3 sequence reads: CASSLTGPDAYGYTF. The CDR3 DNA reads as TGTGCCAGCAGCTTGACCGGGCCAGACGCCTATGGCTACACCTTC.

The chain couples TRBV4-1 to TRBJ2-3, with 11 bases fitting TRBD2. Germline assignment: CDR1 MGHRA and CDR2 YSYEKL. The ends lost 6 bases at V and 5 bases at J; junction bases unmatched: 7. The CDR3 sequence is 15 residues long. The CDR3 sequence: CASRNPLAGEDTQYF. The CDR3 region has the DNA TGCGCCAGCAGAAATCCACTAGCGGGAGAAGATACGCAGTATTTT.

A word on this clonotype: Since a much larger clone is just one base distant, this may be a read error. CDR3 bases: TGTGCCAGTAGTATAGTCCAGGGGAAAAGGGATGGAGCTTTCTTT. Its translation is CASSIVQGKRDGAFF. V and J are TRBV19 and TRBJ1-1; D may be TRBD1 (6 bases). CDR3 length: 15 residues. CDR1 and CDR2 (germline): LNHDA, SQIVND (reference sequence). V lost 1 base, J lost 10 bases, and 19 bases lay in between.

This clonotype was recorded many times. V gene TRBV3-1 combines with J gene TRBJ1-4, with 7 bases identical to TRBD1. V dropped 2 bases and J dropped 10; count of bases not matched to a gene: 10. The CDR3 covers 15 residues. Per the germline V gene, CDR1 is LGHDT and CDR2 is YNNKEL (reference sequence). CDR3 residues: CASSQPDRSSGKLFF. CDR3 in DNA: TGTGCCAGCAGCCAACCGGACAGGTCCTCCGGAAAACTGTTTTTT.

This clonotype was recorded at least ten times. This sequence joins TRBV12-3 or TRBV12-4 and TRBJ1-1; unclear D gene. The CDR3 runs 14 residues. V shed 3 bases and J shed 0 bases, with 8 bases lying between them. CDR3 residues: CASSLAEMNTEAFF. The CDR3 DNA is TGTGCCAGCAGTTTGGCAGAGATGAACACTGAAGCTTTCTTT.

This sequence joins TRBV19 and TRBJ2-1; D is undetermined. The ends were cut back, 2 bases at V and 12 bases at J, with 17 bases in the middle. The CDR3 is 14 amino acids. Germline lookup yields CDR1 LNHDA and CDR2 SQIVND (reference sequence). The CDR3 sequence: CASSITYSTGTQFF. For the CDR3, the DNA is TGTGCCAGTAGTATAACCTACTCGACCGGAACGCAGTTCTTC.

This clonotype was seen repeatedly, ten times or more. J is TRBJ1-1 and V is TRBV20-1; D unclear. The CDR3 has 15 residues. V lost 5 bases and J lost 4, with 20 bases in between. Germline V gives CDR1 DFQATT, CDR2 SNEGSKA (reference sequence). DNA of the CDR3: TGCAGTGCTCAAGCCTTTGACGCGAGGGCCACTGAAGCTTTCTTT. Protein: CSAQAFDARATEAFF.

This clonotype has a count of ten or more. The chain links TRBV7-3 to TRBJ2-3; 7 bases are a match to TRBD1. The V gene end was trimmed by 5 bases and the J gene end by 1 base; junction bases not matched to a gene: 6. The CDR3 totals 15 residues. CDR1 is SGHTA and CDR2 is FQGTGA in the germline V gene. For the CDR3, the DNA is TGTGCCAGCAGCCAATCCGGGACAGGCACAGATACGCAGTATTTT. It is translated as CASSQSGTGTDTQYF.

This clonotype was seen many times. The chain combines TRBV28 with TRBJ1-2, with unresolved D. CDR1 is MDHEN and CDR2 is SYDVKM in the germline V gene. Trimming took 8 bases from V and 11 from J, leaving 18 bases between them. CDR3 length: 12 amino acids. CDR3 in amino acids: CASAFSGGSYTF. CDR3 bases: TGTGCCAGCGCCTTTTCAGGAGGTTCTTACACCTTC.

In nucleotides, the CDR3 is TGTGCCAGCAGTTTAACTAGCGGGGGCGGCGAGCAGTACTTC. Residues: CASSLTSGGGEQYF. V and J are TRBV28 and TRBJ2-7, with 11 nucleotides matching TRBD2. The CDR3 length is 14 residues. J gave up 6 bases and V 2 bases, and 3 bases lay outside the gene matches. Germline CDR1 MDHEN, CDR2 SYDVKM.

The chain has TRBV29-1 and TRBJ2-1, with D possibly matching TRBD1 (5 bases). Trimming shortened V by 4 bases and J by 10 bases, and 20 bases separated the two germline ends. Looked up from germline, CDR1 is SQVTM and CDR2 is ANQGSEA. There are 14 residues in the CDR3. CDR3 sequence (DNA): TGCAGCGTTGTGCAGGGTGCGCGGTCCTGGGAGCAGTTCTTC. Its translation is CSVVQGARSWEQFF.

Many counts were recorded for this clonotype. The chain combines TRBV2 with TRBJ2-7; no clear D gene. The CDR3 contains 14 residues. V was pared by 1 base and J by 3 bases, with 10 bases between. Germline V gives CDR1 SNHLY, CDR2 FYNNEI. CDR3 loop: CASSEGAEGYEQYF. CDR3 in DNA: TGTGCCAGCAGTGAAGGGGCAGAAGGCTACGAGCAGTACTTC.

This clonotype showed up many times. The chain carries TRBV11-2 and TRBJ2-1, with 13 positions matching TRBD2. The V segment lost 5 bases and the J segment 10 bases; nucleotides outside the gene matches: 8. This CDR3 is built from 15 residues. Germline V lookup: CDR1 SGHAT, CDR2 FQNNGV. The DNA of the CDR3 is TGTGCCAGCAGCCTGGGGACTAGCGGGAAGGAGGAGCAGTTCTTC. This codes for CASSLGTSGKEEQFF.

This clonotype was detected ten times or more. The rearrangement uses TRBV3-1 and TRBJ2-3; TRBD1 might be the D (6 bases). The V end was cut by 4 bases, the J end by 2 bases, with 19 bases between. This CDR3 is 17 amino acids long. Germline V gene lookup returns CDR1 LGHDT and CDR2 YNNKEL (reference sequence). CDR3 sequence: CASSPEVAGDATDTQYF. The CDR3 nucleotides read TGTGCCAGCAGCCCCGAGGTGGCAGGGGACGCCACAGATACGCAGTATTTT.

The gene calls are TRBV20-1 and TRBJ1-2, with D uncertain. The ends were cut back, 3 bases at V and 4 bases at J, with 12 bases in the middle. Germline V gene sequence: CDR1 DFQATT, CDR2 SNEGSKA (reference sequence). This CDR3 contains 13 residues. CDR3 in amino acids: CSARVNPCYGYTF. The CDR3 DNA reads TGCAGTGCTAGGGTCAACCCCTGCTATGGCTACACCTTC.

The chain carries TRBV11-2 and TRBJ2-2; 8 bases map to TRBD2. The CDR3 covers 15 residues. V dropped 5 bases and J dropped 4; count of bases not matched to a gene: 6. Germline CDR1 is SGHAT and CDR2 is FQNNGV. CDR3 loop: CASSPGGPGTGELFF. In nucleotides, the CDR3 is TGTGCCAGCAGCCCGGGGGGGCCAGGCACCGGGGAGCTGTTTTTT.

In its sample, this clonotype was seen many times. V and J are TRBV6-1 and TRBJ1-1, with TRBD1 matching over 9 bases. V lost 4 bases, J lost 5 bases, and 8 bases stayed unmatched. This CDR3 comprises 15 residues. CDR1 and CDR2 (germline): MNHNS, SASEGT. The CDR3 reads CASSARDRVITEAFF. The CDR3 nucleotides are TGTGCCAGCAGTGCCCGGGACAGGGTGATAACTGAAGCTTTCTTT.

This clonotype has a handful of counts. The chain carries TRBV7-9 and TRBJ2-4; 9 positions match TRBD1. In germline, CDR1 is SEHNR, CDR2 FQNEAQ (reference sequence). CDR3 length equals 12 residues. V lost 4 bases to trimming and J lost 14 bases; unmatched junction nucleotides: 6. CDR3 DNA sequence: TGTGCCAGCAGCTCACTTGGGGACAGGGAGTACTTC. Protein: CASSSLGDREYF.

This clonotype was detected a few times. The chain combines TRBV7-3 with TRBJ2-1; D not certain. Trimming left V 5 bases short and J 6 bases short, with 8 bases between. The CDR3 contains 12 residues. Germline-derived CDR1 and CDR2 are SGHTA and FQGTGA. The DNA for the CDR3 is TGTGCCAGCAGCGCATCGGGCAATGAGCAGTTCTTC. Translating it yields CASSASGNEQFF.

The CDR3 nucleotides are TGTGCCAGCAGCTCTGGACTAGAGAGCGAGCAGTACTTC. Translation gives CASSSGLESEQYF. The chain joins TRBV7-3 to TRBJ2-7, with 7 bases lining up with TRBD2. V shed 4 bases and J 6 bases; nucleotides not matched to a gene: 6. CDR1 is SGHTA and CDR2 is FQGTGA in the germline V gene. The length of the CDR3 is 13 residues.